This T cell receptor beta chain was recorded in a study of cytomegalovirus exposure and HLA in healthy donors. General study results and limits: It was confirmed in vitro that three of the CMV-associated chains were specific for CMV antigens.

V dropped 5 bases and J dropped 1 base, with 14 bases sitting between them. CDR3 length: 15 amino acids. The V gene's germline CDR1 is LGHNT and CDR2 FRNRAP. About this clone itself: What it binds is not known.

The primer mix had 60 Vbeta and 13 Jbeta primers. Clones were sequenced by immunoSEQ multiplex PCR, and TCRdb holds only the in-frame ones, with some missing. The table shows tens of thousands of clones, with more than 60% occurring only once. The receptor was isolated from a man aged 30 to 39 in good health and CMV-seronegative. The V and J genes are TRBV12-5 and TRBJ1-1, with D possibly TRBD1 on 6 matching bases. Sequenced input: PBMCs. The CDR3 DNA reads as TGTGCTAGTGGTCCCACCTCGGGACAGAACACTGAAGCTTTCTTT. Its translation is CASGPTSGQNTEAFF.